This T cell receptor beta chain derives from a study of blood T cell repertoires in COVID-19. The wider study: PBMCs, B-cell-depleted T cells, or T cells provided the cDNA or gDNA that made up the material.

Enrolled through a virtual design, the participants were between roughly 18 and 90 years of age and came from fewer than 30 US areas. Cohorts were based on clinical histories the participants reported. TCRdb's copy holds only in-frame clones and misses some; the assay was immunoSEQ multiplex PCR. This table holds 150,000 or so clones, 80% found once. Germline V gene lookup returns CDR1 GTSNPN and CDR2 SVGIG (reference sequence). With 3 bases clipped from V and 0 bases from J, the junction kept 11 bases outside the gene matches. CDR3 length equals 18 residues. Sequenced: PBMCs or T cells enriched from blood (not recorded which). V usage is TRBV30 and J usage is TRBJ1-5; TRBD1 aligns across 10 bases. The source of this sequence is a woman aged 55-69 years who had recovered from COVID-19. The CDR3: CAWRARDRGVYSNQPQHF. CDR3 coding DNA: TGTGCCTGGAGAGCCCGGGACAGGGGAGTTTATAGCAATCAGCCCCAGCATTTT.